One sample yielded the 13 T cell receptor beta chains listed below, sequenced in a study of cytomegalovirus exposure and HLA in healthy donors. Only in-frame clones appear in the TCRdb table, and some are missing; sequencing was by immunoSEQ multiplex PCR. The sample yields 190,000 or so clones, about 86% seen once. The sequencing sample was made of PBMCs. These receptors were obtained from a woman between 18 and 29 years old in good health and CMV-seropositive.

The chain links TRBV7-9 to TRBJ1-2, with 8 bases aligning to TRBD1. With V trimmed by 5 bases and J by 7 bases, 9 bases remained unmatched. Germline CDR1 SEHNR, CDR2 FQNEAQ (reference sequence). CDR3 length: 14 residues. The chain's CDR3 is CASSIGQGEAGYTF. The DNA of the CDR3 is TGTGCCAGCAGCATCGGACAGGGTGAGGCTGGCTACACCTTC. Full variable domain (missing parts from reference TRBV7-9 and TRBJ1-2): DTGVSQNPRHKITKRGQNVTFRCDPISEHNRLYWYRQTLGQGPEFLTYFQNEAQLEKSRLLSDRFSAERPKGSFSTLEIQRTEQGDSAMYLCASSIGQGEAGYTFGSGTRLTVV.

V and J are TRBV5-4 and TRBJ2-1; 10 positions agree with TRBD2. The CDR3 extends over 16 amino acids. Germline V gene data show CDR1 as SGHNT and CDR2 as YYREEE (reference sequence). Unmatched junction bases numbered 6, after V lost 4 bases and J lost 2 bases. CDR3 DNA sequence: TGTGCCAGCAGCGGGTCCAGCGGGGGGGCCTACAATGAGCAGTTCTTC. Encoded protein: CASSGSSGGAYNEQFF.

The rearrangement uses TRBV6-1 and TRBJ2-7; D is perhaps TRBD2 (6 bases). CDR3 size: 14 residues. Trimming took off 5 bases at V and 2 bases at J, with 13 bases between the two ends. The germline V gene encodes CDR1 MNHNS and CDR2 SASEGT. The CDR3 is CASSLAPETYEQYF. DNA for the CDR3: TGTGCCAGCAGTCTAGCGCCGGAGACCTACGAGCAGTACTTC.

The chain employs TRBV29-1 and TRBJ2-7; D may be TRBD1 (5 bases). Germline CDR1 and CDR2: SQVTM and ANQGSEA. The CDR3 sequence is 13 residues long. V lost 4 bases to trimming and J lost 5 bases, with 15 bases between them. CDR3 residues: CSVGQGTGNEQYF. CDR3 nucleotide sequence: TGCAGCGTTGGTCAGGGAACTGGAAACGAGCAGTACTTC.

This clone was observed once. V usage is TRBV27 and J usage is TRBJ2-7, with D possibly being TRBD1 (6 bases). Germline V gene lookup returns CDR1 MNHEY and CDR2 SMNVEV (reference sequence). V lost 1 base to trimming and J lost 6 bases, with 7 bases between them. There are 12 residues in the CDR3. This CDR3 reads CASSLLQGEQYF. As DNA, the CDR3 is TGTGCCAGCAGTTTATTACAGGGCGAGCAGTACTTC.

The J gene is TRBJ2-7, the V gene TRBV5-4; 7 bases align to TRBD2. Trimming cost V 0 bases and J 5 bases; bases outside gene matches: 5. Germline lookup yields CDR1 SGHNT and CDR2 YYREEE (reference sequence). The length of the CDR3 is 14 residues. CDR3 region: CASSLAGTSDEQYF. Written as DNA, the CDR3 is TGTGCCAGCAGCTTGGCAGGTACTAGCGACGAGCAGTACTTC.

The chain joins TRBV7-9 to TRBJ1-1; D is uncertain. The germline gives CDR1 SEHNR, CDR2 FQNEAQ (reference sequence). V was shortened by 4 bases and J by 0 bases, with 12 bases between the two germline ends. This CDR3 has 15 amino acids. CDR3 residues: CASSYSGDMNTEAFF. The CDR3, as DNA: TGTGCCAGCAGCTACTCAGGCGACATGAACACTGAAGCTTTCTTT.

This clone appeared a single time. J is TRBJ2-5 and V is TRBV5-6; D ambiguous. Germline assignment: CDR1 SGHDT and CDR2 YYEEEE. With 2 bases removed from V and 4 bases from J, the gap between germline ends came to 6 bases. The CDR3 length is 12 residues. The CDR3 spells CASSFFLETQYF. In DNA form, the CDR3 reads TGTGCCAGCAGCTTCTTTTTAGAGACCCAGTACTTC.

This chain links TRBV5-6 with TRBJ2-7, with D perhaps TRBD1 (6 bases). The CDR3 consists of 16 residues. V was trimmed by 3 bases and J by 0 bases, leaving 16 bases between them. Looked up from germline, CDR1 is SGHDT and CDR2 is YYEEEE. DNA of the CDR3: TGTGCCAGCAGCTCCAGGGGCAGAGGGGTCTCCTACGAGCAGTACTTC. It codes for CASSSRGRGVSYEQYF.

This clone was detected only a few times. The chain uses TRBV5-4 and TRBJ1-3; TRBD1 might be the D (5 bases). The CDR3 covers 17 residues. Trimming removed 0 bases from V and 1 base from J, with 14 bases in between. Germline V gene data show CDR1 as SGHNT and CDR2 as YYREEE (reference sequence). The CDR3 nucleotides read TGTGCCAGCAGCTTGGTGGCAGGGAGGGAGTCTGGAAACACCATATATTTT. Protein product: CASSLVAGRESGNTIYF.

The chain recombines TRBV13 with TRBJ1-6; D remains unclear. This CDR3 is 14 amino acids long. Germline V gene data show CDR1 as PRHDT and CDR2 as FYEKMQ (reference sequence). V dropped 7 bases and J dropped 10 bases, with 17 bases sitting between them. The CDR3 spells CASTTRGSGSPLHF. CDR3 nucleotides: TGTGCCAGCACGACGCGGGGTAGCGGATCACCCCTCCACTTT.

This chain joins TRBV7-9 and TRBJ2-3; a possible D gene is TRBD2 (5 bases). CDR1 SEHNR and CDR2 FQNEAQ come from the germline V gene (reference sequence). V dropped 8 bases and J dropped 2 bases, with 11 bases sitting between them. The CDR3 sequence is 13 residues long. The CDR3: CASGPGSTDTQYF. CDR3 nucleotide sequence: TGTGCCAGCGGGCCGGGGTCCACAGATACGCAGTATTTT.

This chain links TRBV2 with TRBJ1-1, with 7 bases lining up with TRBD1. The CDR3 spans 15 residues. The V and J ends lost 7 bases and 4 bases, in that order; junction bases with no gene match: 12. Germline assignment: CDR1 SNHLY and CDR2 FYNNEI. CDR3 nucleotide sequence: TGTGCCAGCACCCCAATAGGACAGGTCCCCACTGAAGCTTTCTTT. Its translation is CASTPIGQVPTEAFF.